This TCR beta chain emerged from a study of blood T cell repertoires in COVID-19. About the research overall: The United States, Italy and Spain supplied acute and convalescent COVID-19 samples. T cells, B-cell-depleted T cells, or PBMCs provided the cDNA or gDNA that served as material.

The repertoire was sequenced with immunoSEQ multiplex PCR; TCRdb's copy has only in-frame clones and lacks some. The sample has around 72,000 clones, 88% seen once. Per the germline V gene, CDR1 is SGDLS and CDR2 is YYNGEE. The CDR3 spans 13 residues. J lost 3 bases, V lost 3 bases, and 2 bases had no gene match. Sequencing used peripheral blood. The receptor's source is a woman aged 70 to 79 with acute or convalescent COVID-19. The chain is built from TRBV9 and TRBJ1-2; TRBD1 agrees at 7 bases. The CDR3 here is CASSADRDYGYTF. The CDR3 DNA reads TGTGCCAGCAGCGCAGACAGGGACTATGGCTACACCTTC.